This T cell receptor (beta chain) was retrieved from a study of blood T cells in healthy people across ages. Study results and caveats: Observed TCR beta diversity per million T cells went down as age went up. This fall followed a roughly linear course with age.

Primed by a sample-barcoded 5' primer and a J-beta primer mix, a second PCR proceeded for about 7 to 11 cycles. One entry per CDR3 protein results from TCRdb running MiXCR on the 5' RACE reads. The data hold about 720,000 distinct CDR3 sequences, with around a quarter observed a single time. Comment on this clonotype: The antigen is unknown.

Trimming cost V 1 base and J 4 bases, with 11 bases left between them. CDR3 length: 15 residues. This sample was also put to use in a study of T cells of mothers and their children. That source adds: Donation was provided by three healthy Caucasian mothers along with their six children. Every mother supplied over 8 million TCR beta CDR3 reads and every child about 3 million.

The sequencing sample was made of blood. This sequence was found in a boy aged 5-17 years in good health. This sequence joins TRBV12-3 or TRBV12-4 and TRBJ2-1, with D unresolved. The CDR3 coding sequence is TGTGCCAGCAGTTTAGATCATATTGTATACAATGAGCAGTTCTTC. This translates into CASSLDHIVYNEQFF.